The 32 T cell receptor beta chains given below trace back to one sample, sequenced in a study of OX40 agonist ivuxolimab in advanced cancers. Libraries were prepared by immunoSEQ multiplex PCR; TCRdb keeps only in-frame clonotypes and omits some of them. Here the sample spans about 150,000 clones, roughly 91% being singletons. The input for sequencing was CD4+ or CD8+ T cells sorted from blood, taken in a trial of the OX40 agonist ivuxolimab. The receptors derive from an adult with an advanced solid tumor such as melanoma, head and neck, liver or kidney cancer.

This chain joins TRBV7-8 and TRBJ1-1; a weak D match, TRBD1 (5 bases). Germline V gene lookup returns CDR1 SGHVS and CDR2 FQNEAQ. V lost 5 bases and J lost 4, with 23 bases in between. The CDR3 extends over 17 amino acids. CDR3 DNA sequence: TGTGCCAGCAGCAAGGGTCCTCACGGGGCCAGCGGCACTGAAGCTTTCTTT. Encoded protein: CASSKGPHGASGTEAFF.

The chain is built from TRBV11-3 and TRBJ2-3; 7 nucleotides align to TRBD2. The germline gives CDR1 SGHNT, CDR2 YENEEA. V lost 0 bases and J lost 3; bases outside the gene matches: 0. This CDR3 spans 14 amino acids. The CDR3 region is CASSLERETDTQYF. The CDR3 DNA reads as TGTGCCAGCAGCTTAGAGCGGGAGACAGATACGCAGTATTTT.

The gene calls are TRBV11-2 and TRBJ2-7, with 7 nucleotides matching TRBD2. The CDR3 covers 14 residues. Germline V gives CDR1 SGHAT, CDR2 FQNNGV. With 5 bases clipped from V and 2 bases from J, the junction kept 6 bases outside the gene matches. The CDR3 loop reads CASSRREAPYEQYF. CDR3 coding DNA: TGTGCCAGCAGCCGACGGGAGGCGCCCTACGAGCAGTACTTC.

This clone was seen more than once but under ten times. The chain is built from TRBV7-2 and TRBJ1-2; TRBD1 is a possible D gene (6 bases). This CDR3 comprises 14 residues. The germline CDR1 and CDR2 sequences are SGHTA and FQGNSA. V was pared by 7 bases and J by 7 bases, with 19 bases between. DNA of the CDR3: TGTGCCAGCACCACCGAACAGGGCTTCGGTGGCTACACCTTC. It codes for CASTTEQGFGGYTF.

V and J are TRBV19 and TRBJ2-1; TRBD2 aligns across 9 bases. This CDR3 spans 16 amino acids. Germline loops: CDR1 LNHDA, CDR2 SQIVND (reference sequence). The V and J ends lost 3 bases and 9 bases, in that order; junction bases with no gene match: 12. This CDR3 reads CASSILASGRSGEQFF. The DNA of the CDR3 is TGTGCCAGTAGTATTCTTGCGAGCGGGAGGTCGGGTGAGCAGTTCTTC. The variable domain in full, completed from reference TRBV19 and TRBJ2-1, reads DGGITQSPKYLFRKEGQNVTLSCEQNLNHDAMYWYRQDPGQGLRLIYYSQIVNDFQKGDIAEGYSVSREKKESFPLTVTSAQKNPTAFYLCASSILASGRSGEQFFGPGTRLTVL.

The genes are TRBV6-1 and TRBJ2-1; no clear D gene. There are 15 residues in the CDR3. The germline V and J ends were trimmed by 2 bases and 7 bases, with 15 bases remaining between them. Per germline, CDR1 MNHNS and CDR2 SASEGT. The CDR3 sequence: CASSEPLRVGNEQFF. The CDR3 nucleotides read TGTGCCAGCAGTGAACCGTTACGAGTGGGGAATGAGCAGTTCTTC.

The CDR3 DNA is TGTGCCAGCAGCGTAGCTCCGGGGGATGGCAATGAGCAGTTCTTC. Amino acids: CASSVAPGDGNEQFF. The chain uses TRBV9 and TRBJ2-1; maybe TRBD2 (6 bases). The CDR3 totals 15 residues. The V and J ends lost 0 bases and 6 bases respectively, with 13 bases between them. Germline V lookup: CDR1 SGDLS, CDR2 YYNGEE. Variable domain in full (rest from reference TRBV9 and TRBJ2-1): DSGVTQTPKHLITATGQRVTLRCSPRSGDLSVYWYQQSLDQGLQFLIQYYNGEERAKGNILERFSAQQFPDLHSELNLSSLELGDSALYFCASSVAPGDGNEQFFGPGTRLTVL.

The chain is built from TRBV5-1 and TRBJ1-1, with unresolved D. The V gene's germline CDR1 is SGHRS and CDR2 YFSETQ. There are 14 residues in the CDR3. The V end was cut by 6 bases, the J end by 1 base, with 13 bases between. The CDR3 DNA follows: TGCGCCAGCATGTATTATCCGGGGAACACTGAAGCTTTCTTT. Protein: CASMYYPGNTEAFF. The variable domain in full, with the rest retrieved from reference TRBV5-1 and TRBJ1-1, is KAGVTQTPRYLIKTRGQQVTLSCSPISGHRSVSWYQQTPGQGLQFLFEYFSETQRNKGNFPGRFSGRQFSNSRSEMNVSTLELGDSALYLCASMYYPGNTEAFFGQGTRLTVV.

The chain recombines TRBV29-1 with TRBJ2-3; 8 bases are shared with TRBD2. The CDR3 totals 15 residues. Germline V gene lookup returns CDR1 SQVTM and CDR2 ANQGSEA. The J segment lost 1 base and the V segment lost 8 bases, leaving 11 bases of the junction unmatched. CDR3 sequence reads: CSSGGRGGRTDTQYF. CDR3 DNA: TGCAGCTCGGGAGGACGGGGGGGCCGCACAGATACGCAGTATTTT.

CDR3 in amino acids: CASSLVTGSYEQYF. In DNA form, the CDR3 reads TGCGCCAGCAGCTTGGTTACTGGGTCCTACGAGCAGTACTTC. The V and J genes are TRBV5-1 and TRBJ2-7; D unclear. V shed 0 bases and J shed 1 base, with 8 bases lying between them. CDR1 SGHRS and CDR2 YFSETQ come from the germline V gene. This CDR3 spans 14 amino acids.

This clone was seen a handful of times. The V call is TRBV18, the J call TRBJ2-7, with 8 positions matching TRBD1. Per germline, CDR1 KGHSH and CDR2 LQKENI. The CDR3 contains 13 residues. The V and J ends lost 2 bases and 6 bases, in that order; junction bases with no gene match: 3. CDR3 sequence reads: CASSPGGTGEQYF. The CDR3 DNA follows: TGTGCCAGCTCACCAGGGGGGACAGGCGAGCAGTACTTC.

This clone was detected only a few times. The rearrangement links TRBV14 to TRBJ2-7; no firm D call. The CDR3 is 11 residues long. Germline CDR1 SGHDN, CDR2 FVKESK. V was trimmed by 5 bases and J by 5 bases, leaving 7 bases between them. The CDR3: CASSFKDEQYF. The CDR3 nucleotides read TGTGCCAGCAGCTTCAAGGACGAGCAGTACTTC.

V and J are TRBV4-1 and TRBJ2-3; TRBD2 aligns across 10 bases. J gave up 5 bases and V 2 bases, and 10 bases lay outside the gene matches. The CDR3 consists of 17 residues. Germline V gene lookup returns CDR1 MGHRA and CDR2 YSYEKL. The CDR3 here is CASSQRGSGRALDTQYF. The CDR3 nucleotides are TGCGCCAGCAGCCAAAGAGGGAGCGGGAGGGCCTTAGATACGCAGTATTTT.

V gene TRBV7-3 combines with J gene TRBJ2-3; 9 nucleotides line up with TRBD2. This CDR3 is built from 18 residues. Trimming took 5 bases from V and 0 from J; bases not matched to a gene: 12. CDR1 and CDR2 from the germline V gene are SGHTA and FQGTGA. CDR3 region: CASSPSGTAVRSTDTQYF. DNA of the CDR3: TGTGCCAGCAGCCCTAGCGGGACAGCCGTCAGGAGCACAGATACGCAGTATTTT.

This chain links TRBV11-2 with TRBJ2-4; tentatively, D is TRBD2 (7 bases). Germline CDR1 and CDR2: SGHAT and FQNNGV. V lost 1 base to trimming and J lost 7 bases, with 17 bases between them. The CDR3 runs 16 residues. The CDR3: CASSLVLGGAQNIQYF. Here the CDR3 DNA reads TGTGCCAGCAGCTTAGTGCTTGGGGGGGCTCAGAACATTCAGTACTTC.

The V call is TRBV5-1, the J call TRBJ1-4; D is ambiguous. The germline V gene encodes CDR1 SGHRS and CDR2 YFSETQ. The V and J ends lost 0 bases and 4 bases respectively, with 7 bases between them. This CDR3 has 14 residues. The CDR3 loop reads CASSLERINEKLFF. CDR3 in DNA: TGCGCCAGCAGCTTGGAACGGATTAATGAAAAACTGTTTTTT.

This clone was detected a few times. The rearrangement joins TRBV28 to TRBJ1-5; D is undetermined. V lost 6 bases and J lost 10, with 13 bases in between. This CDR3 region has 12 residues. Germline CDR1 MDHEN, CDR2 SYDVKM. CDR3 nucleotide sequence: TGTGCCAGCAGCCAAACCCCCTCCCCCCAGCATTTT. The encoded protein is CASSQTPSPQHF.

Remarks on this clone: At one boundary the junction diverges from the germline segment, which might be a read error. The gene calls are TRBV7-9 and TRBJ2-1, with TRBD2 matching 10 bases. Germline V lookup: CDR1 SEHNR, CDR2 FQNEAQ (reference sequence). This CDR3 is 15 amino acids long. CDR3 DNA sequence: TGTGCCAGCACCTTACCTAGCGGGAGTTTCTATGAGCAGTTCTTC. Protein sequence: CASTLPSGSFYEQFF.

The chain carries TRBV4-3 and TRBJ2-1; 9 positions agree with TRBD2. Germline CDR1 and CDR2: LGHNA and YSLEER. Trimming took 1 base from V and 9 from J; bases not matched to a gene: 7. The CDR3 length is 15 residues. The CDR3 is CASSQGSGRGGEQFF. Written as DNA, the CDR3 is TGCGCCAGCAGCCAAGGGTCTGGGCGGGGGGGTGAGCAGTTCTTC.

The V gene is TRBV30, the J gene TRBJ1-5; possible D gene TRBD1, 5 bases. The V end lost 1 base, the J end lost 4 bases, and 14 bases lay between the germline ends. The CDR3 runs 15 residues. CDR1 and CDR2 from the germline V gene are GTSNPN and SVGIG (reference sequence). CDR3: CAWSGQGLANQPQHF. The CDR3 DNA follows: TGTGCCTGGAGTGGGCAGGGACTTGCAAATCAGCCCCAGCATTTT.

This chain joins TRBV10-1 and TRBJ1-3; D is uncertain. The germline V gene has CDR1 WNHNN and CDR2 SYGVQD (reference sequence). With 5 bases removed from V and 4 bases from J, the gap between germline ends came to 15 bases. This CDR3 region has 15 residues. The CDR3 region is CASSTTTMGGNTIYF. The CDR3 coding sequence is TGCGCCAGCAGTACCACAACGATGGGAGGAAACACCATATATTTT.

This chain joins TRBV5-1 and TRBJ1-5; no reliable D call. The CDR3 runs 17 residues. CDR1 and CDR2 from the germline V gene are SGHRS and YFSETQ. Trimming pared 4 bases from V and 4 bases from J, leaving 21 bases between. The CDR3 DNA follows: TGCGCCAGCAGCCCGGGGAGACATCGCTTAGAAAATCAGCCCCAGCATTTT. Its translation is CASSPGRHRLENQPQHF.

This chain connects TRBV11-2 to TRBJ2-5; no reliable D call. The V gene lost 2 bases and the J gene lost 4 bases, with 5 bases spanning the gap. The CDR3 runs to 12 residues. Germline CDR1 and CDR2: SGHAT and FQNNGV. CDR3 residues: CASSLSPETQYF. The CDR3 coding sequence is TGTGCCAGCAGCTTAAGCCCAGAGACCCAGTACTTC.

The rearrangement joins TRBV15 to TRBJ1-5; 7 positions match TRBD1. CDR3 length: 15 residues. Germline loops: CDR1 LNHNV, CDR2 YYDKDF (reference sequence). The J segment lost 5 bases and the V segment lost 1 base, leaving 5 bases of the junction unmatched. The CDR3 here is CATSRGGQVDQPQHF. CDR3 nucleotide sequence: TGTGCCACCAGCAGAGGAGGACAGGTTGATCAGCCCCAGCATTTT. Based on the CDR3 plus reference TRBV15 and TRBJ1-5, the full variable domain is DAMVIQNPRYQVTQFGKPVTLSCSQTLNHNVMYWYQQKSSQAPKLLFHYYDKDFNNEADTPDNFQSRRPNTSFCFLDIRSPGLGDTAMYLCATSRGGQVDQPQHFGDGTRLSIL.

This clone is a singleton in its sample. J is TRBJ2-3 and V is TRBV5-8; D is possibly TRBD2 (5 bases). The V and J ends lost 4 bases and 4 bases respectively, with 16 bases between them. Germline CDR1 is SGHTS and CDR2 is YDEGEE. The CDR3 has 15 amino acids. The CDR3, as DNA: TGTGCCAGCAGCCAGACTATACCAAGGGCAGATACGCAGTATTTT. This encodes CASSQTIPRADTQYF.

The rearrangement links TRBV5-1 to TRBJ2-6; D gene ambiguous. The CDR3 is 14 residues long. Germline CDR1 and CDR2: SGHRS and YFSETQ. Trimming stripped 4 bases from V and 4 bases from J, with 9 bases between. The CDR3 spells CASSPTPGANVLTF. CDR3 in DNA: TGCGCCAGCAGCCCAACCCCCGGGGCCAACGTCCTGACTTTC.

This clone was recorded only once. V is TRBV4-2 and J is TRBJ1-5, with 7 positions matching TRBD1. The CDR3 loop spans 18 amino acids. V lost 0 bases, J lost 11 bases, and 19 bases stayed unmatched. CDR1 LGHNA and CDR2 YNFKEQ come from the germline V gene. CDR3 sequence: CASSQDLRGSLDRVAQHF. The CDR3 DNA is TGTGCCAGCAGCCAAGATCTTAGGGGAAGTTTAGACAGGGTTGCCCAGCATTTT.

The chain couples TRBV6-1 to TRBJ1-2; 8 nucleotides agree with TRBD1. With 5 bases clipped from V and 8 bases from J, the junction kept 7 bases outside the gene matches. CDR1 is MNHNS and CDR2 is SASEGT in the germline V gene. The CDR3 consists of 13 residues. The DNA for the CDR3 is TGTGCCAGCAGTCCGGACAGGGATAGCGGCTACACCTTC. Residues: CASSPDRDSGYTF.

This chain joins TRBV19 and TRBJ1-2, with TRBD1 as a possible D gene (5 bases). The CDR3 length is 14 residues. The germline CDR1 and CDR2 sequences are LNHDA and SQIVND (reference sequence). V shed 10 bases and J shed 5 bases, with 20 bases lying between them. CDR3 sequence: CATSPAGPRYGYTF. CDR3 nucleotide sequence: TGTGCCACCTCCCCGGCGGGGCCGCGGTATGGCTACACCTTC.

The chain employs TRBV7-2 and TRBJ2-1; 8 bases align to TRBD1. After removal of 5 bases from V and 7 bases from J, the junction contained 10 bases not matched to a gene. The CDR3 runs to 15 residues. Germline V gives CDR1 SGHTA, CDR2 FQGNSA. CDR3 protein: CASSPDRGRLNEQFF. The CDR3, as DNA: TGTGCCAGCAGCCCCGACAGGGGTAGGCTGAATGAGCAGTTCTTC.

The rearrangement joins TRBV7-6 to TRBJ2-5; no firm D call. This CDR3 is built from 13 residues. CDR1 is SGHVS and CDR2 is FNYEAQ in the germline V gene. Trimming pared 1 base from V and 1 base from J, leaving 4 bases between. CDR3 region: CASSLGIQETQYF. CDR3 DNA sequence: TGTGCCAGCAGCTTAGGGATCCAAGAGACCCAGTACTTC.

The chain uses TRBV28 and TRBJ1-4; no clear D gene. Trimming shortened V by 6 bases and J by 2 bases, and 13 bases separated the two germline ends. The germline V gene encodes CDR1 MDHEN and CDR2 SYDVKM. The CDR3 sequence is 15 residues long. CDR3 nucleotides: TGTGCCAGCAGACCCTGGGGTTTGACTAATGAAAAACTGTTTTTT. The encoded protein is CASRPWGLTNEKLFF.